Sequencing of this T cell receptor beta chain was carried out in a study of patients and donors after allogeneic stem cell transplantation. This clonotype was observed many times. This CDR3 is 13 amino acids long. V was trimmed by 4 bases and J by 4 bases, leaving 7 bases between them. TCRdb ran MiXCR on the RT-PCR reads and lists one entry per CDR3 protein. In the table there are over 350,000 distinct CDR3 sequences, more than 15% of which are singletons. This TCR was recovered from a human donor who was either an allogeneic HSCT recipient or a stem cell or donor lymphocyte infusion donor (not recorded which). It is not recorded whose cells these are; they may come from a transplant donor. The sample consisted of blood, either unsorted or a sorted T cell fraction (not recorded which). J is TRBJ2-2 and V is TRBV12-3 or TRBV12-4; TRBD1 is a possible D gene (5 bases). CDR3 bases: TGTGCCAGCAGTTCGACAGTCACCGGGGAGCTGTTTTTT. Its translation: CASSSTVTGELFF.